This T cell receptor beta chain was recovered during a study of cytomegalovirus exposure and HLA in healthy donors. General study points: TRBV6-2, TRBV6-3 and some other V segments were excluded as indistinguishable. In an earlier analysis, in 587 donors, most V segments appeared productive either ~87% or ~30% of the time.

Vbeta (60) and Jbeta (13) primers were used in the PCR. Generated by immunoSEQ multiplex PCR, the TCRdb table keeps only in-frame clones and is missing some. This sample has about 150,000 clones, with 80% to 90% found just once. With respect to this clone: Its antigen remains unknown.

From germline, CDR1 is ENHRY and CDR2 SYGVKD. The CDR3 loop spans 14 amino acids. The sequenced sample was PBMCs. This rearrangement joins TRBV10-3 to TRBJ2-2; 8 bases line up with TRBD2. The receptor was isolated from a boy aged 2 to 10 in good health and CMV-seronegative. This chain's CDR3 is CATLYERGTGELFF. DNA for the CDR3: TGTGCTACACTATACGAGCGGGGGACCGGGGAGCTGTTTTTT.